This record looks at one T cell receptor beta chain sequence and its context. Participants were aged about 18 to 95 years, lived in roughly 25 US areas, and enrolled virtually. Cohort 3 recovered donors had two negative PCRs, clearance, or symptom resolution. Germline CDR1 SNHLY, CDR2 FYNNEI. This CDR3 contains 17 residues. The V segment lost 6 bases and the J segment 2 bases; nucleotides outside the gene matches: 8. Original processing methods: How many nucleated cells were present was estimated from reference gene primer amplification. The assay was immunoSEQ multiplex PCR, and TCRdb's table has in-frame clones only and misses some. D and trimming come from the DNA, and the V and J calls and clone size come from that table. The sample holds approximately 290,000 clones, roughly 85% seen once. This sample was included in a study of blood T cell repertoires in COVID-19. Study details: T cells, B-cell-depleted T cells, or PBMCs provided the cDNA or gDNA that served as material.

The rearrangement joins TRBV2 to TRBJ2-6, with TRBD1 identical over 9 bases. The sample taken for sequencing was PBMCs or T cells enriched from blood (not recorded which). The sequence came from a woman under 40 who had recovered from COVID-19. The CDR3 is CASSQTGGPPGANVLTF. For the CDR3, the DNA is TGTGCCAGCAGCCAGACAGGGGGACCCCCTGGGGCCAACGTCCTGACTTTC.